This is a list of T cell receptor beta chains from one sample in a study of early T cells in non-severe SARS-CoV-2 infection. MiXCR, applied by TCRdb to the 5' RACE reads, yields one record per CDR3 protein. This sample has tens of thousands of distinct CDR3 sequences, with around 9% found just once. The material sequenced was whole blood. The receptors here all came from an adult who was a healthcare worker with PCR-confirmed SARS-CoV-2 infection or an uninfected control (not recorded which). Each CDR3 is given without its conserved first and last residue. The order of the fields is V gene, J gene, CDR3 protein.

v_gene: TRBV5-1; j_gene: TRBJ2-7; CDR3aa: ASQESGTEQY
v_gene: TRBV20-1; j_gene: TRBJ1-6; CDR3aa: SAVAPRGNSPLH
v_gene: TRBV11-2; j_gene: TRBJ2-3; CDR3aa: ASSLDVSTQY
v_gene: TRBV28; j_gene: TRBJ1-1; CDR3aa: ASWTGRNTEAF
v_gene: TRBV7-9; j_gene: TRBJ2-1; CDR3aa: ASSSIAGGGYEQF
v_gene: TRBV5-1; j_gene: TRBJ2-2; CDR3aa: ASSLRGGQRNTGELF
v_gene: TRBV4-2; j_gene: TRBJ1-3; CDR3aa: ASSQDKSLGNTIY
v_gene: TRBV5-6; j_gene: TRBJ2-1; CDR3aa: ASSLADRGSSYNEQF
v_gene: TRBV29-1; j_gene: TRBJ1-1; CDR3aa: SVHVWTGTEAF
v_gene: TRBV13; j_gene: TRBJ2-1; CDR3aa: ASSSRTKLYNEQF
v_gene: TRBV2; j_gene: TRBJ2-7; CDR3aa: ASSERAGTAVLLPSYEQY
v_gene: TRBV5-5; j_gene: TRBJ2-7; CDR3aa: ASSTGLGPGYEQY
v_gene: TRBV20-1; j_gene: TRBJ1-5; CDR3aa: SAPQGIQPQH
v_gene: TRBV6-4; j_gene: TRBJ2-1; CDR3aa: ASSVRGAGNEQF
v_gene: TRBV6-2/TRBV6-3; j_gene: TRBJ1-6; CDR3aa: ASSLKRDSPLH
v_gene: TRBV11-2; j_gene: TRBJ2-4; CDR3aa: ASSLDFFSGVGKNIQY
v_gene: TRBV19; j_gene: TRBJ1-1; CDR3aa: ASSIGWTEGENTEAF
v_gene: TRBV28; j_gene: TRBJ2-5; CDR3aa: ATYRTGQETQY
v_gene: TRBV6-2/TRBV6-3; j_gene: TRBJ2-7; CDR3aa: ASTSSLGQPTYEQY